Given below is one T cell receptor beta chain in context. Its antigen remains unknown. Evenly divided among several immunoSEQ plates was the genomic DNA of each subset. Libraries were prepared by immunoSEQ multiplex PCR; TCRdb keeps only in-frame clonotypes and omits some of them. The sample shows over 800,000 clones, 80% to 95% of them seen only once. The data originate from a study of shared clonotypes between healthy human individuals. About the research overall: Ranging from 18 to 49 in age, donors were two women and a few men.

Study results and limitations: For sorted subsets, rarefaction showed incomplete sequencing despite large depth.

CDR3 length equals 16 residues. Naive CD8 populations comprised CD45RO-negative cells positively selected for CCR7, excluding terminally differentiated effector memory CD45RA+ cells. The rearrangement uses TRBV21-1 and TRBJ1-5; whether TRBD1, the table's D call, matches the DNA was not checked. TRBV21-1 is recorded as a pseudogene. The TCR originated in a man under 40 in good health. Sequenced sample: naive CD8+ T cells sorted from blood. The CDR3 region is CASSKGCAWAYQPQHF. DNA for the CDR3: TGTGCCAGCAGCAAAGGATGTGCTTGGGCGTATCAGCCCCAGCATTTT.